This T cell receptor beta chain derives from a study of blood T cell repertoires in COVID-19. Study summary: COVID-19 samples, acute and convalescent, were from the United States, Italy and Spain. From T cells, B-cell-depleted T cells, or PBMCs came the material, which was cDNA or gDNA.

V lost 7 bases and J lost 0, with 15 bases in between. This CDR3 comprises 15 residues. Germline V gene lookup returns CDR1 LNHDA and CDR2 SQIVND (reference sequence). Source study methods: Reference gene primer amplification in the assay estimated nucleated cell counts. The table came from immunoSEQ multiplex PCR; TCRdb's copy has only in-frame clones and leaves some out. That table supplies the V and J calls and clone size; D and trimming were determined from the DNA. This table has 200,000 to 300,000 clones, 70% to 90% appearing once. Sequenced: peripheral blood. The TCR originated in a woman in her thirties who had recovered from COVID-19. The chain links TRBV19 to TRBJ1-1, with a weak D call TRBD1 (6 bases). CDR3 region: CASIDRKKLNTEAFF. The DNA of the CDR3 is TGTGCCAGTATAGACAGGAAGAAATTGAACACTGAAGCTTTCTTT.